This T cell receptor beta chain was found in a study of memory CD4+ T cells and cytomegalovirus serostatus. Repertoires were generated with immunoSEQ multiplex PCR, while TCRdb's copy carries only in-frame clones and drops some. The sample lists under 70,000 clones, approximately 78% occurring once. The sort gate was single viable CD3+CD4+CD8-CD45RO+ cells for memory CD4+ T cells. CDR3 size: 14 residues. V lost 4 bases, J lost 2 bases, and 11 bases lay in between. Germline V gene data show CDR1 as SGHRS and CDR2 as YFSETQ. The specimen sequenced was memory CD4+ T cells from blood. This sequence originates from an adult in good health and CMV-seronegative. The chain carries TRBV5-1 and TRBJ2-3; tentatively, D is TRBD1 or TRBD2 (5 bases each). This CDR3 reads CASSGGTHTDTQYF. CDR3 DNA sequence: TGCGCCAGCAGCGGGGGAACTCACACAGATACGCAGTATTTT.